This T cell receptor (beta chain) was profiled in a study of CD8 T cells in ankylosing spondylitis. Findings and limits, study-wide: Some of the motif variants had earlier been found in reactive arthritis patients' fluid and blood. As for the disease-linked clones, they showed a CD8+ phenotype and occurred at relatively low frequencies in peripheral blood. Characteristic, it appeared, of ankylosing spondylitis blood was a TCR beta motif of fewer than 10 highly homologous variants.

Quantitative barcoded 5'-RACE was used to prepare TCR beta libraries. TCRdb re-called the 5' RACE reads through MiXCR, storing one row per CDR3 protein. The table has 700,000 or so distinct CDR3 sequences, around 17% seen once. This CDR3 contains 13 residues. The V end was cut by 3 bases, the J end by 3 bases, with 6 bases between. CDR1 and CDR2 (germline): LGHNA, YSLEER. This clonotype was seen a few times. No antigen is known for it. Sequencing was done on a sample of blood, either unsorted or a sorted T cell fraction (not recorded which). This TCR was recovered from a male donor with ankylosing spondylitis. J is TRBJ1-3 and V is TRBV4-3, with D uncertain. For the CDR3, the DNA is TGCGCCAGCAGCCAGCGCCGTGGAAACACCATATATTTT. This encodes CASSQRRGNTIYF.